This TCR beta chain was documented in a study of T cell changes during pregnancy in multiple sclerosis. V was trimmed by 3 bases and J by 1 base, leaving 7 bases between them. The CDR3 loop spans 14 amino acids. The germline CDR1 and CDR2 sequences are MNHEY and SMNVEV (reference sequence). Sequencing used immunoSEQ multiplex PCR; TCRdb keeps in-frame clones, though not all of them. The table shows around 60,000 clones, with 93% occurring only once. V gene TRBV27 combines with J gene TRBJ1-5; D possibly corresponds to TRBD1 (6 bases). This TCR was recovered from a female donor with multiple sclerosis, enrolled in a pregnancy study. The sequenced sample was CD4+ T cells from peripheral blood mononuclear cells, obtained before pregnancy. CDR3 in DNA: TGTGCCAGCAGTTTCAGGGGAAGCAATCAGCCCCAGCATTTT. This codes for CASSFRGSNQPQHF.